The rows below give T cell receptor beta chains drawn from one sample of a study of blood T cell repertoires in COVID-19. Sequencing used immunoSEQ multiplex PCR; TCRdb keeps in-frame clones, though not all of them. The data contain some 190,000 clones, 89% of them singletons. The sample comprised PBMCs or T cells enriched from blood (not recorded which). The receptors here all came from a woman between 35 and 50 years old with acute COVID-19. The CDR3 runs from the conserved cysteine through the conserved F or W. Fields, in order: clone size, V gene, J gene, D gene, CDR3 DNA, CDR3 protein. D genes are given only for firm matches. Expanded clones get a size class; other rows say once, few or many, or leave the size out.

>once|TRBV7-8|TRBJ1-2|TRBD1
TGTGCCAGCAGCTTCCTAGGGGGCAGGGTGGATGGCTACACCTTC
CASSFLGGRVDGYTF
>NA|TRBV9|TRBJ2-3|TRBD1
TGTGCCAGCAGCCCCCGGACAGGCGTCGCGCAGTATTTT
CASSPRTGVAQYF
>NA|TRBV10-3|TRBJ2-2|NA
TGTGCCATCAGCGGAGGAGGAACCGGGGAGCTGTTTTTT
CAISGGGTGELFF
>NA|TRBV5-1|TRBJ2-3|NA
TGCGCCAGCAGCTTATTAAGCGGGCGGGGGCCAGATACGCAGTATTTT
CASSLLSGRGPDTQYF
>NA|TRBV7-9|TRBJ1-4|NA
TGTGCCAGCAGCACGACAGTGTATAATGAAAAACTGTTTTTT
CASSTTVYNEKLFF
>NA|TRBV19|TRBJ2-1|NA
TGTGCCAGTTGTTTTGCGGGTAGCTCCTACAATGAGCAGTTCTTC
CASCFAGSSYNEQFF
>NA|TRBV15|TRBJ2-3|TRBD2
TGTGCCACCAGCTCCAGTGGACTAGGGTCCCTAGCGAGAGATACGCAGTATTTT
CATSSSGLGSLARDTQYF
>NA|TRBV19|TRBJ2-5|TRBD1
TGTGCCGTTAGCCGGACAGGGGATCGAGAGACCCAGTACTTC
CAVSRTGDRETQYF
>NA|TRBV27|TRBJ2-3|TRBD2
TGTGCCAGCAGTTCTTTCTATAGCGGGGGGCGCACAGATACGCAGTATTTT
CASSSFYSGGRTDTQYF
>NA|TRBV5-6|TRBJ2-2|NA
TGTGCCAGCAGCTTGCTAGGGAACACCGGGGAGCTGTTTTTT
CASSLLGNTGELFF
>NA|TRBV6-5|TRBJ2-7|TRBD1
TGTGCCAGCAGTCCCGGGACAGGGATTTCCTACGAGCAGTACTTC
CASSPGTGISYEQYF
>NA|TRBV19|TRBJ2-1|NA
TGTGCCAGTAGTATGCGCGTAGGTCAGGGGATAAGGCATGAGCAGTTCTTC
CASSMRVGQGIRHEQFF
>NA|TRBV6-5|TRBJ2-5|NA
TGTGCCAGCCGGGGGGCTTACCAAGAGACCCAGTACTTC
CASRGAYQETQYF
>NA|TRBV11-2|TRBJ2-5|TRBD2
TGTGCCAGCAGCTCGGGACTAGCGGGATCCTGGAATCAAGAGACCCAGTACTTC
CASSSGLAGSWNQETQYF
>NA|TRBV10-3|TRBJ2-7|TRBD1
TGTGCCATCAGTGAGTCGTACGATTCAGGGGGCTCCTCCTACGAGCAGTACTTC
CAISESYDSGGSSYEQYF
>NA|TRBV28|TRBJ1-5|TRBD1
TGTGCCAGCAGTCCCGGGGACAGTATGTCTCAGCCCCAGCATTTT
CASSPGDSMSQPQHF
>NA|TRBV9|TRBJ1-2|TRBD1
TGTGCCAGCAGCCCGGGGACAGGGCGAAACTATGGCTACACCTTC
CASSPGTGRNYGYTF
>NA|TRBV3-1/TRBV3-2|TRBJ2-7|TRBD2
TGTGCCAGCAGTTATGGACTAGCGGGGGGGCAATCCTACGAGCAGTACTTC
CASSYGLAGGQSYEQYF
>NA|TRBV18|TRBJ1-5|NA
TGTGCCAGCTCGGCCCGGGTTGCCCTCCTGGATCAGCCCCAGCATTTT
CASSARVALLDQPQHF
>NA|TRBV30|TRBJ2-1|TRBD2
TGTGCCTGGGGGACTAGCGGGACTCACAATGAGCAGTTCTTC
CAWGTSGTHNEQFF
>NA|TRBV9|TRBJ2-3|TRBD2
TGTGCCAGCAGCGGAGGGACTAGCGGGGGAGATACGCAGTATTTT
CASSGGTSGGDTQYF
>NA|TRBV6-1|TRBJ2-3|TRBD1
TGTGCCAGCAGTGAACGGTTCCGGACAGGGGAACCAGATACGCAGTATTTT
CASSERFRTGEPDTQYF
>NA|TRBV5-1|TRBJ2-3|TRBD1
TGCGCCAGCAACTTTGGGACAGGGGGGTGGGCAGATACGCAGTATTTT
CASNFGTGGWADTQYF
>NA|TRBV11-2|TRBJ1-4|NA
TGTGCCAGCAGCTTCCATTCAGTTGCAACTAATGAAAAACTGTTTTTT
CASSFHSVATNEKLFF
>NA|TRBV5-5|TRBJ1-6|NA
TGTGCCAGCAGCTTGGCAACAGGGAGGGGTTCACCCCTCCACTTT
CASSLATGRGSPLHF
>NA|TRBV7-2|TRBJ2-1|TRBD2
TGTGCCAGCAGCTTAGGTTCGCCTAGCGGGAGGGCCGTTGAGCAGTTCTTC
CASSLGSPSGRAVEQFF